The next 17 T cell receptor beta chains were all read from a single sample in a study of CD8 T cells in ankylosing spondylitis. Study-level findings and limits: In ankylosing spondylitis blood, a motif of about eight highly homologous TCR beta variants appeared characteristic.

These receptors' antigens are unknown. MiXCR, applied by TCRdb to the 5' RACE reads, yields one record per CDR3 protein. The sample lists roughly 400,000 distinct CDR3 sequences, 20% to 25% occurring once. Sequencing was carried out using blood, either unsorted or a sorted T cell fraction (not recorded which). All receptors come from a male donor with ankylosing spondylitis.

The rearrangement links TRBV3-1 to TRBJ2-1; D remains unclear. This CDR3 has 13 residues. Trimming removed 1 base at V and 15 bases at J, with 16 bases between. Germline V gene lookup returns CDR1 LGHDT and CDR2 YNNKEL (reference sequence). DNA for the CDR3: TGTGCCAGCAGCCAAGGACAAGGAATTTTAGTGTTCTTC. It encodes CASSQGQGILVFF.

The chain combines TRBV7-3 with TRBJ2-2, with TRBD1 as a possible D gene (6 bases). Germline assignment: CDR1 SGHTA and CDR2 FQGTGA. Trimming cost V 5 bases and J 6 bases, with 19 bases left between them. The CDR3 totals 16 residues. CDR3 DNA: TGTGCCAGCAGCACGCAAACAGGGTTTTTAGCCGGGGAGCTGTTTTTT. It codes for CASSTQTGFLAGELFF.

This clonotype showed up just a few times. J is TRBJ2-5 and V is TRBV29-1; 10 bases are shared with TRBD1. The germline V gene has CDR1 SQVTM and CDR2 ANQGSEA. CDR3 length: 14 residues. V gave up 6 bases and J gave up 5 bases; unmatched junction bases: 9. The CDR3 DNA follows: TGCAGCGTCGGTGGACAGGGGGTTTGGGAGACCCAGTACTTC. Amino acid sequence: CSVGGQGVWETQYF.

The chain couples TRBV7-8 to TRBJ1-5, with D uncertain. Per the germline V gene, CDR1 is SGHVS and CDR2 is FQNEAQ. The CDR3 spans 14 residues. Trimming removed 5 bases from V and 7 bases from J, with 15 bases in between. CDR3 protein: CASSRGRAPQPQHF. CDR3 DNA: TGTGCCAGCAGCCGAGGCCGGGCCCCACAGCCCCAGCATTTT.

This clonotype was found many times. V is TRBV15 and J is TRBJ2-3; D gene unclear. This CDR3 spans 18 amino acids. Germline-derived CDR1 and CDR2 are LNHNV and YYDKDF (reference sequence). V dropped 0 bases and J dropped 0 bases, with 16 bases sitting between them. CDR3 bases: TGTGCCACCAGCAGAGATCCGGGCATCTTTTCTAGCACAGATACGCAGTATTTT. Protein product: CATSRDPGIFSSTDTQYF.

This clonotype was observed a few times. The chain is built from TRBV5-1 and TRBJ2-7, with D unresolved. This CDR3 is built from 15 residues. The V and J ends lost 6 bases and 0 bases respectively, with 16 bases between them. The germline CDR1 and CDR2 sequences are SGHRS and YFSETQ. CDR3 region: CASTPQAGSSYEQYF. DNA for the CDR3: TGCGCCAGCACCCCCCAGGCAGGATCCTCCTACGAGCAGTACTTC.

In this sample, this clonotype turned up a few times. This rearrangement joins TRBV14 to TRBJ2-1; 7 positions agree with TRBD1. This CDR3 spans 16 amino acids. V dropped 2 bases and J dropped 0; count of bases not matched to a gene: 4. Looked up from germline, CDR1 is SGHDN and CDR2 is FVKESK. The CDR3 loop is CASSQNSGGSYNEQFF. CDR3 nucleotides: TGTGCCAGCAGCCAAAATTCAGGGGGCTCCTACAATGAGCAGTTCTTC.

The chain couples TRBV9 to TRBJ2-7, with TRBD2 matching 8 bases. V shed 2 bases and J 3 bases; nucleotides not matched to a gene: 7. The length of the CDR3 is 15 residues. Germline assignment: CDR1 SGDLS and CDR2 YYNGEE. In DNA, the CDR3 is TGTGCCAGCAGCGTGAGCGGGACTAGGGACTACGAGCAGTACTTC. Its protein is CASSVSGTRDYEQYF.

Only a few counts were recorded for this clonotype. The CDR3 protein is CSVDNDAKNIQYF. For the CDR3, the DNA is TGCAGCGTTGATAATGACGCCAAAAACATTCAGTACTTC. This chain uses TRBV29-1 with TRBJ2-4; D remains unclear. Trimming stripped 3 bases from V and 1 base from J, with 7 bases between. Per germline, CDR1 SQVTM and CDR2 ANQGSEA. CDR3 length equals 13 residues.

This clonotype was found a few times. The rearrangement links TRBV10-3 to TRBJ2-1, with 10 bases identical to TRBD1. In germline, CDR1 is ENHRY, CDR2 SYGVKD. The length of the CDR3 is 14 residues. V trimming: 6 bases; J trimming: 8 bases; junction bases outside the gene matches: 7. Written as DNA, the CDR3 is TGTGCCATCAGGGGCTCGACAGGGGGCGATGAGCAGTTCTTC. Encoded protein: CAIRGSTGGDEQFF.

The V call is TRBV6-1, the J call TRBJ1-6; the D is unclear. In germline, CDR1 is MNHNS, CDR2 SASEGT. This CDR3 has 19 amino acids. The V gene lost 5 bases and the J gene lost 0 bases, with 20 bases spanning the gap. This chain's CDR3 is CASSPMDARLSSYNSPLHF. DNA of the CDR3: TGTGCCAGCAGTCCGATGGACGCTCGACTTAGCTCCTATAATTCACCCCTCCACTTT.

The V gene is TRBV3-1, the J gene TRBJ1-1; the D is unclear. In germline, CDR1 is LGHDT, CDR2 YNNKEL (reference sequence). This CDR3 spans 15 amino acids. V was pared by 0 bases and J by 10 bases, with 18 bases between. The CDR3 DNA sequence: TGTGCCAGCAGCCAAGATCGGGGTTTTGAACACGGAGCTTTCTTT. Its translation: CASSQDRGFEHGAFF.

This clonotype was detected only a few times. J is TRBJ1-4 and V is TRBV12-3 or TRBV12-4; weak D call: TRBD1 (5 bases). Trimming cost V 6 bases and J 7 bases, with 15 bases left between them. CDR3 length equals 14 residues. The CDR3 sequence: CASRSPGIREKLFF. The CDR3 region has the DNA TGTGCCAGCAGATCCCCAGGGATCCGTGAAAAACTGTTTTTT.

This sequence joins TRBV5-5 and TRBJ1-4; 8 bases map to TRBD1. Germline V gives CDR1 SGHKS, CDR2 YYEKEE (reference sequence). V lost 4 bases, J lost 4 bases, and 6 bases stayed unmatched. The CDR3 contains 15 residues. The CDR3 spells CASSATGQDNEKLFF. CDR3 nucleotide sequence: TGTGCCAGCAGCGCTACGGGACAGGATAATGAAAAACTGTTTTTT.

This clonotype appeared a few times. This chain uses TRBV20-1 with TRBJ2-5, with TRBD2 identical over 13 bases. Germline V CDR1 and CDR2: DFQATT, SNEGSKA (reference sequence). Germline trimming cut 0 bases from V and 4 bases from J; bases unmatched to any gene: 2. There are 15 residues in the CDR3. This chain's CDR3 is CSARDWTSGGETQYF. CDR3 DNA: TGCAGTGCTAGAGATTGGACTAGCGGGGGAGAGACCCAGTACTTC.

The chain links TRBV4-1 to TRBJ1-6; D is undetermined. V lost 2 bases to trimming and J lost 7 bases, with 9 bases between them. CDR3 length: 14 amino acids. Per the germline V gene, CDR1 is MGHRA and CDR2 is YSYEKL. The CDR3 DNA is TGCGCCAGCAGCCAACCGAATTTAAATTCACCCCTCCACTTT. Amino acids: CASSQPNLNSPLHF.

This chain uses TRBV7-6 with TRBJ2-7; 8 bases align to TRBD2. Germline trimming cut 4 bases from V and 1 base from J; bases unmatched to any gene: 6. The V gene's germline CDR1 is SGHVS and CDR2 FNYEAQ. This CDR3 is 15 amino acids long. This CDR3 reads CASSSSLAGSYEQYF. CDR3 coding DNA: TGTGCCAGCAGCTCAAGCCTAGCGGGTTCCTACGAGCAGTACTTC.